This TCR beta chain was sequenced in a study of blood T cells in healthy people across ages. Study findings and constraints: Donor CMV status was unknown, possibly confounding expanded clonotype changes.

Primed by a sample-barcoded 5' primer and a J-beta primer mix, a second PCR proceeded for 7 to 11 cycles. A 12-random-nucleotide template-switch adaptor tagged each cDNA molecule. TCRdb analysed the 5' RACE reads with MiXCR anew, one entry per CDR3 protein. The sample includes 1.5 million to 2 million distinct CDR3 sequences, about 30% of them seen just once. Regarding this clonotype: Its antigen is not identified.

The V gene's germline CDR1 is SGHTA and CDR2 FQGNSA. The V end was cut by 5 bases, the J end by 5 bases, with 15 bases between. The CDR3 spans 15 residues. Staff drew 9 to 10 milliliters of peripheral blood from each donor. This rearrangement joins TRBV7-2 to TRBJ1-4, with a tentative D call TRBD1 (5 bases). The sequence was obtained from a woman in her thirties in good health. What was sequenced was blood. CDR3 protein: CASSPSGTVNEKLFF. CDR3 in DNA: TGTGCCAGCAGCCCCTCCGGGACGGTGAATGAAAAACTGTTTTTT. The full variable domain, its missing parts supplied by reference TRBV7-2 and TRBJ1-4, is GAGVSQSPSNKVTEKGKDVELRCDPISGHTALYWYRQSLGQGLEFLIYFQGNSAPDKSGLPSDRFSAERTGGSVSTLTIQRTQQEDSAVYLCASSPSGTVNEKLFFGSGTQLSVL.